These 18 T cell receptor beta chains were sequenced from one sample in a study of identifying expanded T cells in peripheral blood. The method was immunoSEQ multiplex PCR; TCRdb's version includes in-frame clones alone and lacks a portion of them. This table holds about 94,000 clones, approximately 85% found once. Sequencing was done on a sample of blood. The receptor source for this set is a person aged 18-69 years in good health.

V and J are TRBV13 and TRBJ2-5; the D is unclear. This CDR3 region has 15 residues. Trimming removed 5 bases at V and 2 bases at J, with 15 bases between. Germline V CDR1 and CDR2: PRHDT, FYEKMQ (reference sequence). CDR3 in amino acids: CASSILASGQETQYF. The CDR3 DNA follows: TGTGCCAGCAGCATCCTCGCATCCGGACAAGAGACCCAGTACTTC.

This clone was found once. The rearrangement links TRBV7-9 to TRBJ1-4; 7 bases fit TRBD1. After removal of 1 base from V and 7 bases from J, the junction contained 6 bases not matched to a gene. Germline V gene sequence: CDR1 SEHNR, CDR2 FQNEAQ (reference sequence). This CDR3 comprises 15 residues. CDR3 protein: CASSLGPGGREKLFF. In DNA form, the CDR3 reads TGTGCCAGCAGCTTAGGACCAGGGGGGCGTGAAAAACTGTTTTTT.

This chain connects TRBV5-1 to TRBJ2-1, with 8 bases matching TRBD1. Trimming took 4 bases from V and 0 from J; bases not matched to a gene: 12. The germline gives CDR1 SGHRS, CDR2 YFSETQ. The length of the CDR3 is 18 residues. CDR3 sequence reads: CASSVGPGGGDSYNEQFF. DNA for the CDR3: TGCGCCAGCAGCGTGGGGCCAGGGGGCGGTGACTCCTACAATGAGCAGTTCTTC.

The CDR3 nucleotides are TGCGCCAGCAGCCCCCCAGGGGGTTCCCAAGAGACCCAGTACTTC. Its protein product is CASSPPGGSQETQYF. This chain joins TRBV5-1 and TRBJ2-5, with 7 bases that match TRBD1. Looked up from germline, CDR1 is SGHRS and CDR2 is YFSETQ. V lost 4 bases, J lost 1 base, and 7 bases stayed unmatched. This CDR3 is built from 15 residues.

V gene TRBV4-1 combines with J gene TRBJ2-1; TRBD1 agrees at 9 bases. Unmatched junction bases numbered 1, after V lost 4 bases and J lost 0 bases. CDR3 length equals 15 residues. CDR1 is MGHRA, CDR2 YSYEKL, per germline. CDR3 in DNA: TGCGCCAGCAGCCCGACAGGGGGCTCCTACAATGAGCAGTTCTTC. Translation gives CASSPTGGSYNEQFF.

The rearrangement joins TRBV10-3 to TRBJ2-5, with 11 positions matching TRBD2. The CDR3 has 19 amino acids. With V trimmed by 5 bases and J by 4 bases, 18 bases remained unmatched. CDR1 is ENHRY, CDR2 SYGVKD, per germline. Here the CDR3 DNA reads TGTGCCATCAGTCCACGCCCCCCCTCTCTAGCGGGGGGCTCAGAGACCCAGTACTTC. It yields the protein CAISPRPPSLAGGSETQYF.

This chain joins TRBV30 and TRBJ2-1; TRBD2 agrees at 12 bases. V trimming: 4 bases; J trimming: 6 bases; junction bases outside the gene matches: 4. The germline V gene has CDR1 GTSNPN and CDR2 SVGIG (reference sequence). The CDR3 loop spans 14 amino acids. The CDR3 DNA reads TGTGCCTGGACCTCTAGCGGGGGGGCCAATGAGCAGTTCTTC. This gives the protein CAWTSSGGANEQFF.

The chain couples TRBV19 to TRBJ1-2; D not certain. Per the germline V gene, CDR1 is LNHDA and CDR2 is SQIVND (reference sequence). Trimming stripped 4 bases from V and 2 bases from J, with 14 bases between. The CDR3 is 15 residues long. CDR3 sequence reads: CASSTRRDVNYGYTF. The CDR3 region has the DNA TGTGCCAGTAGTACCCGCCGGGATGTGAACTATGGCTACACCTTC.

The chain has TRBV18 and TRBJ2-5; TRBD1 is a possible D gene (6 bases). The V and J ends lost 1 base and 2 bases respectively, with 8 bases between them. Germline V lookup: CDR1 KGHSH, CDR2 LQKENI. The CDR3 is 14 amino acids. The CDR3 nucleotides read TGTGCCAGCTCACCACTAACAGGGCAAGAGACCCAGTACTTC. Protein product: CASSPLTGQETQYF. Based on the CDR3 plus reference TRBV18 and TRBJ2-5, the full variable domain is NAGVMQNPRHLVRRRGQEARLRCSPMKGHSHVYWYRQLPEEGLKFMVYLQKENIIDESGMPKERFSAEFPKEGPSILRIQQVVRGDSAAYFCASSPLTGQETQYFGPGTRLLVL.

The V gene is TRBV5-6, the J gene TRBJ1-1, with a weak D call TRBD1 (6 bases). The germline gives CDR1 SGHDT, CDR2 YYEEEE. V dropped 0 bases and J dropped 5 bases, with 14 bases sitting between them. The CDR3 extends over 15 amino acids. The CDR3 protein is CASSLELEGETEAFF. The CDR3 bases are TGTGCCAGCAGCTTGGAGTTAGAGGGGGAAACTGAAGCTTTCTTT.

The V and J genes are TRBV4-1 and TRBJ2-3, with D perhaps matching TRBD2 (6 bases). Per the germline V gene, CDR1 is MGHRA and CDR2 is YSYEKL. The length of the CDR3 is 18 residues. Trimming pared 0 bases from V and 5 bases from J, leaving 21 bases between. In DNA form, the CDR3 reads TGCGCCAGCAGCCAAGACAGCCCGGGAGCTGTCCGTGTAGATACGCAGTATTTT. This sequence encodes CASSQDSPGAVRVDTQYF.

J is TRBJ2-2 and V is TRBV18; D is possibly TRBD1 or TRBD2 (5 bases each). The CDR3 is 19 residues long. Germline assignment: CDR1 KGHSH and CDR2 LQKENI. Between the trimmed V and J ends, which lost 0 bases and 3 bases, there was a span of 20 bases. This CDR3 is CASSPPLIRDVRDTGELFF. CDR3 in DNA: TGTGCCAGCTCACCACCCTTGATTCGGGACGTACGGGACACCGGGGAGCTGTTTTTT.

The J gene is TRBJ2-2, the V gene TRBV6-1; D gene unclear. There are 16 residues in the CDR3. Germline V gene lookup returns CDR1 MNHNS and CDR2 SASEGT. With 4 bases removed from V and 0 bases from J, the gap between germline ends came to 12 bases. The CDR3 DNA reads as TGTGCCAGCAGTGTGAAGGCTAACGCGAACACCGGGGAGCTGTTTTTT. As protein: CASSVKANANTGELFF.

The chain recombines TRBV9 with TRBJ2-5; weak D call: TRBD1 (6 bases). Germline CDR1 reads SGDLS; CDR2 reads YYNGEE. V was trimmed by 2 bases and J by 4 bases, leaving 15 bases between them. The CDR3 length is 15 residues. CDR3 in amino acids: CASSVDSTPRETQYF. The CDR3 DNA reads TGTGCCAGCAGCGTGGACAGCACCCCGAGAGAGACCCAGTACTTC.

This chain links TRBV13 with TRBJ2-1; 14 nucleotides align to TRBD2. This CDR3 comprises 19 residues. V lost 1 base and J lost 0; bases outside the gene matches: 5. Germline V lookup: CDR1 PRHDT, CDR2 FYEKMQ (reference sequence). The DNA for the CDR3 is TGTGCCAGCAGCTTAGATGGGACTAGCGGGGGAAGCTCCTACAATGAGCAGTTCTTC. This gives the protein CASSLDGTSGGSSYNEQFF.

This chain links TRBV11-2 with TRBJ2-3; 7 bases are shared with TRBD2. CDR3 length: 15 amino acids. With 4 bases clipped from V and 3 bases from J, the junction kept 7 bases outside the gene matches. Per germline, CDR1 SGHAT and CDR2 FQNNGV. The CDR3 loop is CASSSSGERTDTQYF. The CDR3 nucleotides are TGTGCCAGCAGCTCTAGCGGAGAGAGGACAGATACGCAGTATTTT.

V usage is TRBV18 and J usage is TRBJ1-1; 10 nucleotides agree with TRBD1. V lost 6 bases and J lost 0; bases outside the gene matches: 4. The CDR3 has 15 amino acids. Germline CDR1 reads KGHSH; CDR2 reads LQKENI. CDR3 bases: TGTGCCAGCTCCCGGACAGGGGGGGTGAACACTGAAGCTTTCTTT. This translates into CASSRTGGVNTEAFF.

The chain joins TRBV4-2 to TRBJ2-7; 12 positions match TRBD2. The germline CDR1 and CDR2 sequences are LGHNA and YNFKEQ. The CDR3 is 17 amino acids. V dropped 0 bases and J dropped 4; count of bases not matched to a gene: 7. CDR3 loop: CASSQDARTSGIYEQYF. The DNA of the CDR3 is TGTGCCAGCAGCCAAGACGCCAGGACTAGCGGGATTTACGAGCAGTACTTC.